The sequence of this T cell receptor (beta chain) was determined in a study of T cells after posttransplantation cyclophosphamide. Study-level results: Donor-recipient repertoire similarity was low at 1-2 months, rising over year one.

Sequencing was performed with immunoSEQ multiplex PCR; in TCRdb, only in-frame clones are kept and a portion is missing. The sample has about 28,000 clones; roughly 89% are singletons. Germline V lookup: CDR1 LNHDA, CDR2 SQIVND (reference sequence). Unmatched junction bases numbered 14, after V lost 7 bases and J lost 6 bases. This CDR3 is built from 17 residues. As concerns this clone: What it binds is unknown.

Source material: PBMCs. The sequence was collected from a man aged 50 to 59. The chain has TRBV19 and TRBJ2-2, with 10 positions matching TRBD2. The CDR3 DNA reads as TGTGCCAGTATGCGGGCTAGCGGGAGAGGGACACCCGGGGAGCTGTTTTTT. It is translated as CASMRASGRGTPGELFF.